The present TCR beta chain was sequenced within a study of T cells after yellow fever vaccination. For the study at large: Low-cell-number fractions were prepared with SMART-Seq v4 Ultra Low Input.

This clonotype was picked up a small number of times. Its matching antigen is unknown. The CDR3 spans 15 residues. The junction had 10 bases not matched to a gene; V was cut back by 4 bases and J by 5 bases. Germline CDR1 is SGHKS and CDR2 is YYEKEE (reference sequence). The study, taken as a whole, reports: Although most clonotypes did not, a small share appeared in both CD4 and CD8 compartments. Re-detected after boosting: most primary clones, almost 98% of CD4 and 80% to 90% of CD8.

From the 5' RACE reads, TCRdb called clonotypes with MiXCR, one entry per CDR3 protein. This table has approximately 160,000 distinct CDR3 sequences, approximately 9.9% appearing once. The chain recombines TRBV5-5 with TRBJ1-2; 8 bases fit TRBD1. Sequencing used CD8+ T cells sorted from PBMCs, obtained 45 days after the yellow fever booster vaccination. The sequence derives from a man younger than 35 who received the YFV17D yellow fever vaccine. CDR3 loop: CASSVGQGSGYGYTF. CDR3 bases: TGTGCCAGCAGCGTCGGACAGGGTTCCGGGTATGGCTACACCTTC.